This T cell receptor (beta chain) was sequenced for a study of blood T cells in healthy people across ages. This clonotype has a handful of counts. This CDR3 comprises 13 residues. Deletions cut 1 base from V and 12 bases from J, with 15 bases between. Germline V CDR1 and CDR2: KGHSH, LQKENI. Through a sample-barcoded 5' primer and a J-beta primer mix, a second PCR was run for roughly 6 to 12 cycles. TCRdb used MiXCR to reprocess the 5' RACE reads, holding one entry per CDR3 protein. The table shows some 640,000 distinct CDR3 sequences, with approximately 49% occurring only once. V gene TRBV18 combines with J gene TRBJ1-1; D is unresolved. Sequences were obtained from blood. The receptor was isolated from a woman in her sixties in good health. The CDR3 bases are TGTGCCAGCTCACCACTGAGCGGATTCGGCACTTTCTTT. Translated: CASSPLSGFGTFF.